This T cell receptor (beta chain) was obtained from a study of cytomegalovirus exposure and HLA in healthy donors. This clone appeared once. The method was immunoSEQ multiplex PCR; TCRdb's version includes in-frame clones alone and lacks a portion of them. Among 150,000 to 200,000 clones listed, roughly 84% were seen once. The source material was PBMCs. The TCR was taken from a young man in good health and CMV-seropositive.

CDR3 loop: CASSGDSAYGNQPQHF. Here the CDR3 DNA reads TGTGCCAGCAGTGGGGACAGTGCTTATGGCAATCAGCCCCAGCATTTT. The genes are TRBV6-1 and TRBJ1-5; 7 bases line up with TRBD1. Germline trimming cut 4 bases from V and 2 bases from J; bases unmatched to any gene: 8. This CDR3 has 16 amino acids. CDR1 and CDR2 from the germline V gene are MNHNS and SASEGT.